This T cell receptor beta chain was captured by sequencing in a study of blood T cells in healthy people across ages. It was with a sample-barcoded 5' primer and a J-beta primer mix that a second PCR of roughly 7 to 12 cycles was run. TCRdb called the 5' RACE reads again in MiXCR, with one record for every CDR3 protein. The top ten clones hold approximately 22% of a sample with hundreds of thousands of distinct CDR3 sequences, roughly 41% of them seen once. Germline-derived CDR1 and CDR2 are MNHEY and SMNVEV (reference sequence). The CDR3 is 14 residues long. The J segment lost 2 bases and the V segment lost 5 bases, leaving 5 bases of the junction unmatched.

V is TRBV27 and J is TRBJ2-7; 8 bases agree with TRBD2. This TCR was recovered from a woman aged 55-69 years in good health. Sequenced sample: blood. CDR3 bases: TGTGCCAGCAGTCCGGGAGGGGATACCTACGAGCAGTACTTC. Translation gives CASSPGGDTYEQYF.